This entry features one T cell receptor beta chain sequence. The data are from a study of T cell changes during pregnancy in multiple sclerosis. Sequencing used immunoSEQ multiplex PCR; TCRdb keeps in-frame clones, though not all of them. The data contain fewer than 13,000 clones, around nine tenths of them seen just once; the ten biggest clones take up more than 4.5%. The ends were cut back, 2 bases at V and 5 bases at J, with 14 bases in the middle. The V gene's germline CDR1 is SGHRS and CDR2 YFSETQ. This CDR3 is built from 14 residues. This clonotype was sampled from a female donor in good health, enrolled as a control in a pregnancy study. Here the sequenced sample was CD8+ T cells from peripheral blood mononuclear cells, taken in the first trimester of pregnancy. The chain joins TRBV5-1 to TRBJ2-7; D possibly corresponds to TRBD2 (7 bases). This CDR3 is CASSFLQGLNEQYF. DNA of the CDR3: TGCGCCAGCAGCTTTTTACAGGGACTAAACGAGCAGTACTTC.